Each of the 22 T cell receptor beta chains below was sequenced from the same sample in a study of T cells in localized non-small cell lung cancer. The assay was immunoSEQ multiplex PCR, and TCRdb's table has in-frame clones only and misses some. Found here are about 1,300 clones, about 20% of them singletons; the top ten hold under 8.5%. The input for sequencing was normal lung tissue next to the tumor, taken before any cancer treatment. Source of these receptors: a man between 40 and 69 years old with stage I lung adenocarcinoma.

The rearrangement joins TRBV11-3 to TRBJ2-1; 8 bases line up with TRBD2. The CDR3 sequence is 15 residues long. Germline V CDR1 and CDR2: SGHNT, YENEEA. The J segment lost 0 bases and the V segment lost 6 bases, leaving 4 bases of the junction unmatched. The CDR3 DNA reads TGTGCCAGCAGAACTAGCGGAAGCTCCTACAATGAGCAGTTCTTC. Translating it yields CASRTSGSSYNEQFF.

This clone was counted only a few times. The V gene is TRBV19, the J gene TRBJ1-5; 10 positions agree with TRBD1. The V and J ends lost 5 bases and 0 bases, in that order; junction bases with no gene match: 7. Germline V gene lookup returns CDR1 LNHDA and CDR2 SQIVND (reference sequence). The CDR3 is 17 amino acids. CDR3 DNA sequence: TGTGCCAGTAGTCGAGGGACAGGGGCCGGTAGCAATCAGCCCCAGCATTTT. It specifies CASSRGTGAGSNQPQHF. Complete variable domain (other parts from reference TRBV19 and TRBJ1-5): DGGITQSPKYLFRKEGQNVTLSCEQNLNHDAMYWYRQDPGQGLRLIYYSQIVNDFQKGDIAEGYSVSREKKESFPLTVTSAQKNPTAFYLCASSRGTGAGSNQPQHFGDGTRLSIL.

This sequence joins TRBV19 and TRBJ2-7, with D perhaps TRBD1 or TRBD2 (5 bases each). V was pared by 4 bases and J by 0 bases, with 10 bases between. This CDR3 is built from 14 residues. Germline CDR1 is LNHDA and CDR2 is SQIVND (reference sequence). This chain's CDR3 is CASSNVGRSYEQYF. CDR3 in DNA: TGTGCCAGTAGTAATGTGGGACGCTCCTACGAGCAGTACTTC.

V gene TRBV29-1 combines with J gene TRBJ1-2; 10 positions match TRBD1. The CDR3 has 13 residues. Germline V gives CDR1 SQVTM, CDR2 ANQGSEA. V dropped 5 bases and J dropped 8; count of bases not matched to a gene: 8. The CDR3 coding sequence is TGCAGCGTTCCGGGACAGGGGTTATCGGGCTACACCTTC. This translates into CSVPGQGLSGYTF.

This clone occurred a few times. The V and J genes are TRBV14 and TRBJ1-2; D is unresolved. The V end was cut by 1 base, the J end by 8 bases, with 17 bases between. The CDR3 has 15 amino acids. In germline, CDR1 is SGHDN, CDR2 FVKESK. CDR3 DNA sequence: TGTGCCAGCAGCCAAGCAAGCCCCTTTGACGGGGGCTACACCTTC. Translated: CASSQASPFDGGYTF.

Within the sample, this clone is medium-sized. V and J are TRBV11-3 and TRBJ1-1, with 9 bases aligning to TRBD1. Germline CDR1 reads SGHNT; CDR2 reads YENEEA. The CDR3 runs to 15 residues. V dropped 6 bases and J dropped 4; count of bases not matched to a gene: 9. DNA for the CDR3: TGTGCCAGCAGTTTGTTAACAGGGGGCCCCACTGAAGCTTTCTTT. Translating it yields CASSLLTGGPTEAFF.

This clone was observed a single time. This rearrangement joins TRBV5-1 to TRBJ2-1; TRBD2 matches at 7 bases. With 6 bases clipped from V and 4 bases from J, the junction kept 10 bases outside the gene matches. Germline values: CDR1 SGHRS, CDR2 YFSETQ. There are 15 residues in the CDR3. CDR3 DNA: TGCGCCAGCAAGTCGACAGCGGGACCTTACAATGAGCAGTTCTTC. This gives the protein CASKSTAGPYNEQFF.

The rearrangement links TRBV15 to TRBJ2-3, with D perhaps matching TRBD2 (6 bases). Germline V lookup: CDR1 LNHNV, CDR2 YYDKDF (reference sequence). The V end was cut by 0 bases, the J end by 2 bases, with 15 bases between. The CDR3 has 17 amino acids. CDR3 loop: CATSRDKSRGFTDTQYF. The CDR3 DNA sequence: TGTGCCACCAGCAGAGATAAATCGCGGGGATTCACAGATACGCAGTATTTT.

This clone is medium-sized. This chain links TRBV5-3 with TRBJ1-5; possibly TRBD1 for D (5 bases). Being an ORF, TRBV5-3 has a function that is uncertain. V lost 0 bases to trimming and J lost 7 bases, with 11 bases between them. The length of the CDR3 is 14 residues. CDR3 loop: CARSLVGQGQPQHF. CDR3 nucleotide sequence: TGTGCCAGAAGCTTGGTGGGGCAAGGGCAGCCCCAGCATTTT.

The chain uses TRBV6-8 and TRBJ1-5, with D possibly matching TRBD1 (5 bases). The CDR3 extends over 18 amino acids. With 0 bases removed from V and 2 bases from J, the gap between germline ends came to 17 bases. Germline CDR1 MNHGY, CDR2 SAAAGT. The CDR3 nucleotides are TGTGCCAGCAGTTACTCGTTCCGGGGCGCTGGGGGCAATCAGCCCCAGCATTTT. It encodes CASSYSFRGAGGNQPQHF.

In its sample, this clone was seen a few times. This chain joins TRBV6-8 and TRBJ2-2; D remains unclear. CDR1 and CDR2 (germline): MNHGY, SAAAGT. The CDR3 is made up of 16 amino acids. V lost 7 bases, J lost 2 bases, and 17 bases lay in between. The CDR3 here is CASTNAWDDNTGELFF. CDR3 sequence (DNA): TGTGCCAGCACCAACGCCTGGGATGATAACACCGGGGAGCTGTTTTTT.

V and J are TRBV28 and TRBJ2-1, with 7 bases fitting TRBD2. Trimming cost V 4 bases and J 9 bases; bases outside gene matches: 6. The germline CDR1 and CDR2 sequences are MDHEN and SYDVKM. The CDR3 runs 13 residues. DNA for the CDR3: TGTGCCAGCAGTTGGGGAGGGCGGCGTGAGCAGTTCTTC. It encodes CASSWGGRREQFF.

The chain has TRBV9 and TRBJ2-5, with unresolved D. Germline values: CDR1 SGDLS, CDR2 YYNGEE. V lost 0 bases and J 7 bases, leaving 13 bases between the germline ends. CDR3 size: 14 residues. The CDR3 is CASSVATVVGTQYF. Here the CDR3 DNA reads TGTGCCAGCAGCGTAGCTACAGTCGTTGGGACCCAGTACTTC.

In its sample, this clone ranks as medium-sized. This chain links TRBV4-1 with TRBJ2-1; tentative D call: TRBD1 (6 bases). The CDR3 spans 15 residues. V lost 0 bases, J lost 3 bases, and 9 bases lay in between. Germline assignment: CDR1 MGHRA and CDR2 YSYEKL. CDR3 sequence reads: CASSQDARGYNEQFF. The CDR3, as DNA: TGCGCCAGCAGCCAAGATGCCAGGGGCTACAATGAGCAGTTCTTC.

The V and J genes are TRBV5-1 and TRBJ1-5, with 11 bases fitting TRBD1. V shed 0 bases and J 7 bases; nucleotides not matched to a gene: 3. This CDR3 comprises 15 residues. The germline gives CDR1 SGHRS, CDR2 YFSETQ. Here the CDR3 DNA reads TGCGCCAGCAGCTTGGCGGGGGACAGGGGGCAGCCCCAGCATTTT. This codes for CASSLAGDRGQPQHF.

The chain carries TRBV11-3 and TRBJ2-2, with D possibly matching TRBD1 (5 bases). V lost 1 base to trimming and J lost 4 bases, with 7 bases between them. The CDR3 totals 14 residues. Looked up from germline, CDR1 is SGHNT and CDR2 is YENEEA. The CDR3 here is CASSLVQGTGELFF. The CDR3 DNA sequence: TGTGCCAGCAGCTTAGTTCAGGGCACCGGGGAGCTGTTTTTT. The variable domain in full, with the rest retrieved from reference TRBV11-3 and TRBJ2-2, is EAGVVQSPRYKIIEKKQPVAFWCNPISGHNTLYWYLQNLGQGPELLIRYENEEAVDDSQLPKDRFSAERLKGVDSTLKIQPAELGDSAVYLCASSLVQGTGELFFGEGSRLTVL.

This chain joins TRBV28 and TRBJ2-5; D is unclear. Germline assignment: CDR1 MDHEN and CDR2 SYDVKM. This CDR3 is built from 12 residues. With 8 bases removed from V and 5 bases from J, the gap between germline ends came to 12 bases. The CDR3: CASSVRLETQYF. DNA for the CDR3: TGTGCCAGCTCAGTCCGGCTCGAGACCCAGTACTTC.

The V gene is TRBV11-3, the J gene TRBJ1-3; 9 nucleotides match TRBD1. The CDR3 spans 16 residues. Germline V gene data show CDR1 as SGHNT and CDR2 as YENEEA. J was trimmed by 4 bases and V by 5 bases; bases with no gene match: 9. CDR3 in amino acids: CASSARQGEGGNTIYF. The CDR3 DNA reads TGTGCCAGCAGCGCCCGACAGGGGGAAGGCGGAAACACCATATATTTT.

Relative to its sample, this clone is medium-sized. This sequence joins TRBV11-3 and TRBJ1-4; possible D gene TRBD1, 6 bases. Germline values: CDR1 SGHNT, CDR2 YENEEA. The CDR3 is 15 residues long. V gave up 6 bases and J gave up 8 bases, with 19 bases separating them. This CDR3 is CASSPDPGAGEKLFF. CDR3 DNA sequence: TGTGCCAGCAGTCCCGACCCGGGGGCAGGGGAAAAACTGTTTTTT. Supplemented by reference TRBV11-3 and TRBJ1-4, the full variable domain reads EAGVVQSPRYKIIEKKQPVAFWCNPISGHNTLYWYLQNLGQGPELLIRYENEEAVDDSQLPKDRFSAERLKGVDSTLKIQPAELGDSAVYLCASSPDPGAGEKLFFGSGTQLSVL.

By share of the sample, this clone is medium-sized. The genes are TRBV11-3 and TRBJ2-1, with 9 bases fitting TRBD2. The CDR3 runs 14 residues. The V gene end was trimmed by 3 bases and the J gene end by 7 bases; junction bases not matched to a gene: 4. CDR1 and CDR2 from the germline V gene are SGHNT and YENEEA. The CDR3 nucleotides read TGTGCCAGCAGCTTTGGGCGGGAGGGAAATGAGCAGTTCTTC. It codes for CASSFGREGNEQFF.

The CDR3 region is CSAEGGTGYNEQFF. The CDR3 DNA follows: TGCAGCGCCGAAGGGGGGACAGGCTACAATGAGCAGTTCTTC. The rearrangement links TRBV29-1 to TRBJ2-1, with TRBD1 identical over 8 bases. CDR3 length equals 14 residues. With 7 bases clipped from V and 3 bases from J, the junction kept 8 bases outside the gene matches. CDR1 SQVTM and CDR2 ANQGSEA come from the germline V gene.

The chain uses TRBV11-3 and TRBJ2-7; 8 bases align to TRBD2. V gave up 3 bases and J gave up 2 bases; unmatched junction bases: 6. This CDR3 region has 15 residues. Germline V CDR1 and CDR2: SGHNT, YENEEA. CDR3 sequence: CASSFSAGGAYEQYF. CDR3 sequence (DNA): TGTGCCAGCAGCTTTTCGGCGGGAGGAGCCTACGAGCAGTACTTC.